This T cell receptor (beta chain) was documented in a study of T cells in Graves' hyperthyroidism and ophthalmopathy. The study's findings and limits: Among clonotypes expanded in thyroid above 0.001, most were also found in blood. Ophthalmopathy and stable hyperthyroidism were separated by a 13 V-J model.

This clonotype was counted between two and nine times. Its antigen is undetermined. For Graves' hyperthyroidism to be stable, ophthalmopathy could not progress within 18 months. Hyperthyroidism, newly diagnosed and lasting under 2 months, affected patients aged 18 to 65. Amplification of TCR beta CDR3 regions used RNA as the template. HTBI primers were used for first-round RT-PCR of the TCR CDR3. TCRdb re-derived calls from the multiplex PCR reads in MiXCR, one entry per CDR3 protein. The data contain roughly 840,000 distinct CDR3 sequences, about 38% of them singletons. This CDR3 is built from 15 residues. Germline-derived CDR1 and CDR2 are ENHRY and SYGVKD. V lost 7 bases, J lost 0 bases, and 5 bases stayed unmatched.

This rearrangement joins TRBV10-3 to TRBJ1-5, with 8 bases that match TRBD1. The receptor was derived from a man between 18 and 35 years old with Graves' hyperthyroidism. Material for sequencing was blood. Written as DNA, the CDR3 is TGTGCCATCAAATCGACAGGGGATAGCAATCAGCCCCAGCATTTT. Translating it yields CAIKSTGDSNQPQHF.